These 2 T cell receptor beta chains share one sample of origin, sequenced in a study of blood T cells in healthy people across ages. A second PCR of 7 to 11 cycles used a sample-barcoded 5' primer and a J-beta primer mix. TCRdb reprocessed the 5' RACE reads with MiXCR, giving one entry per CDR3 protein. Among 710,000 or so distinct CDR3 sequences listed, 32% were seen once. Input material: blood. These TCRs come from a woman older than 75 in good health.

This clonotype was observed a handful of times. A read error is likely, as this CDR3 ends without the conserved phenylalanine or tryptophan. No DNA is shown, since the ends of the CDR3 on it are uncertain; the CDR3 is the one TCRdb lists. The chain carries TRBV6-2 or TRBV6-3 and TRBJ2-5; TRBD1 is the table's D call and was not checked against the DNA. The CDR3 spans 16 residues, counting both ends. Germline V gene lookup returns CDR1 MNHEY and CDR2 SVGEGT. The CDR3: CASRRQGAVDGYTFGS.

This clonotype showed up many times. This sequence joins TRBV29-1 and TRBJ2-3, with 8 bases fitting TRBD1. CDR3 length equals 14 residues. Germline V gene sequence: CDR1 SQVTM, CDR2 ANQGSEA. The J segment lost 4 bases and the V segment lost 0 bases, leaving 3 bases of the junction unmatched. The CDR3 reads CSVEDRGRADTQYF. The CDR3 DNA reads as TGCAGCGTTGAAGACAGGGGGCGCGCAGATACGCAGTATTTT.